Included here is one T cell receptor beta chain sequence, with context. Individually, cDNA molecules had unique molecular identifiers attached to them. MiXCR was run by TCRdb on the 5' RACE reads, yielding one entry per CDR3 protein. The repertoire holds some 33,000 distinct CDR3 sequences, with 4.5% to 6% as singletons. The data stem from a study of early T cells in non-severe SARS-CoV-2 infection. Study as a whole: The chains were unpaired, and the sequenced material was bulk RNA from unsorted whole blood.

The sequencing input was whole blood. This clonotype was sampled from an adult who was a healthcare worker with PCR-confirmed SARS-CoV-2 infection or an uninfected control (not recorded which).

CDR3 nucleotides: TGTGCCAGCAGCCCCATTGGGGGGGGCACCTACGAGCAGTACTTC. Translation gives CASSPIGGGTYEQYF. The rearrangement joins TRBV7-2 to TRBJ2-7; weak D call: TRBD2 (7 bases). V lost 5 bases to trimming and J lost 2 bases, with 16 bases between them. CDR1 and CDR2 from the germline V gene are SGHTA and FQGNSA. This CDR3 comprises 15 residues.